These 30 T cell receptor beta chains came from one sample sequenced in a study of shared clonotypes between healthy human individuals. Clones were sequenced by immunoSEQ multiplex PCR, and TCRdb holds only the in-frame ones, with some missing. The table has some 1,100,000 clones, approximately 78% seen once. The sample taken for sequencing was memory CD4+ T cells from PBMCs. Subset reported: CD45RA-negative fraction. These receptors all come from a man aged 18 to 30 in good health. Some clones in this sample may be carry-over from other donors' samples.

This clone was detected only a few times. The chain has TRBV5-5 and TRBJ2-5; 7 bases align to TRBD2. Germline V gene sequence: CDR1 SGHKS, CDR2 YYEKEE (reference sequence). CDR3 length equals 12 residues. V shed 2 bases, J shed 9 bases, and the junction held 4 bases outside the gene matches. CDR3 coding DNA: TGTGCCAGCAGCTTTGGGGGGGAGTCCCAGTACTTC. It encodes CASSFGGESQYF. The whole variable domain, filled in from reference TRBV5-5 and TRBJ2-5, reads DAGVTQSPTHLIKTRGQQVTLRCSPISGHKSVSWYQQVLGQGPQFIFQYYEKEERGRGNFPDRFSARQFPNYSSELNVNALLLGDSALYLCASSFGGESQYFGPGTRLLVL.

The V gene is TRBV25-1, the J gene TRBJ1-6; the D is unclear. The CDR3 consists of 15 residues. Trimming removed 1 base from V and 7 bases from J, with 11 bases in between. CDR1 and CDR2 from the germline V gene are MGHDK and SYGVNS. The CDR3 protein is CASSESLGRNSPLHF. The CDR3 bases are TGTGCCAGCAGTGAATCCTTGGGCAGAAATTCACCCCTCCACTTT.

About this clone itself: The same CDR3 can be traced to other DNA sequences in this sample. CDR3 protein: CASSVEGASYNEQFF. The DNA for the CDR3 is TGTGCCAGCAGCGTAGAGGGAGCCTCCTACAATGAGCAGTTCTTC. The chain employs TRBV9 and TRBJ2-1, with a possible D match to TRBD2 (5 bases). Trimming pared 0 bases from V and 0 bases from J, leaving 7 bases between. Germline CDR1 is SGDLS and CDR2 is YYNGEE. The CDR3 is made up of 15 amino acids.

The table lists this clone with a few counts. The rearrangement joins TRBV11-1 to TRBJ1-1; 7 bases map to TRBD1. V gave up 5 bases and J gave up 1 base; unmatched junction bases: 4. Per germline, CDR1 SGHAT and CDR2 FQDESV (reference sequence). The CDR3 covers 14 residues. This CDR3 reads CASSPQGGNTEAFF. CDR3 bases: TGTGCCAGCAGCCCTCAGGGGGGGAACACTGAAGCTTTCTTT.

The chain has TRBV2 and TRBJ2-3; the D is unclear. Between the trimmed V and J ends, which lost 6 bases and 5 bases, there was a span of 21 bases. Germline values: CDR1 SNHLY, CDR2 FYNNEI. The CDR3 length is 16 residues. The CDR3 here is CASRALDGIGLDTQYF. The CDR3 DNA is TGTGCCAGCAGGGCCTTAGATGGGATAGGTTTAGATACGCAGTATTTT.

This clone was observed many times. Other nucleotide sequences in the sample specify the same CDR3. The chain is built from TRBV5-8 and TRBJ2-2; 8 bases align to TRBD2. With V trimmed by 5 bases and J by 3 bases, 3 bases remained unmatched. CDR3 length: 14 amino acids. CDR1 and CDR2 (germline): SGHTS, YDEGEE. CDR3 coding DNA: TGTGCCAGCAGGACGGGACTAGACACCGGGGAGCTGTTTTTT. Translated: CASRTGLDTGELFF.

The rearrangement joins TRBV7-2 to TRBJ2-5; TRBD2 might be the D (5 bases). V lost 1 base to trimming and J lost 1 base, with 10 bases between them. Germline CDR1 is SGHTA and CDR2 is FQGNSA. The CDR3 is made up of 15 amino acids. In DNA, the CDR3 is TGTGCCAGCAGCTTAGGGAGCGGACCCCAAGAGACCCAGTACTTC. It specifies CASSLGSGPQETQYF.

This chain connects TRBV2 to TRBJ2-7, with D possibly being TRBD1 (6 bases). Looked up from germline, CDR1 is SNHLY and CDR2 is FYNNEI. Between the trimmed V and J ends, which lost 7 bases and 9 bases, there was a span of 25 bases. This CDR3 has 15 amino acids. CDR3 in amino acids: CASTMIRGSGQGQYF. CDR3 coding DNA: TGTGCCAGCACCATGATCAGGGGTTCGGGTCAGGGGCAGTACTTC.

The chain is built from TRBV6-6 and TRBJ2-3; D is possibly TRBD1 (5 bases). CDR3 size: 16 residues. From germline, CDR1 is MNHNY and CDR2 SVGAGI (reference sequence). Trimming removed 6 bases from V and 2 bases from J, with 18 bases in between. The CDR3 here is CASSPQGGLVTDTQYF. The DNA of the CDR3 is TGTGCCAGCAGCCCTCAGGGTGGGTTGGTCACAGATACGCAGTATTTT.

The rearrangement uses TRBV9 and TRBJ1-2; 9 bases are shared with TRBD1. The CDR3 contains 18 residues. Germline trimming cut 2 bases from V and 7 bases from J; bases unmatched to any gene: 18. CDR1 is SGDLS, CDR2 YYNGEE, per germline. CDR3 residues: CASSVGQGSVDSLRGYTF. The CDR3 coding sequence is TGTGCCAGCAGCGTGGGACAGGGTTCCGTGGACTCCTTGCGTGGCTACACCTTC.

Details on this clone: In the same sample, other DNA sequences code for this CDR3. J is TRBJ1-2 and V is TRBV9, with a weak D call TRBD1 (6 bases). In germline, CDR1 is SGDLS, CDR2 YYNGEE. This CDR3 contains 14 residues. V dropped 4 bases and J dropped 3 bases, with 13 bases sitting between them. The DNA of the CDR3 is TGTGCCAGCAGCCCATCAGGGGTGGACTATGGCTACACCTTC. Its protein product is CASSPSGVDYGYTF. Full variable domain (missing parts from reference TRBV9 and TRBJ1-2): DSGVTQTPKHLITATGQRVTLRCSPRSGDLSVYWYQQSLDQGLQFLIQYYNGEERAKGNILERFSAQQFPDLHSELNLSSLELGDSALYFCASSPSGVDYGYTFGSGTRLTVV.

About this clone itself: The sample holds other DNA sequences that translate to the same CDR3. The V call is TRBV29-1, the J call TRBJ2-2; D not resolved. The V end was cut by 2 bases, the J end by 5 bases, with 3 bases between. Germline-derived CDR1 and CDR2 are SQVTM and ANQGSEA. There are 11 residues in the CDR3. This CDR3 is CSVENTGELFF. CDR3 DNA: TGCAGCGTTGAAAATACCGGGGAGCTGTTTTTT.

V is TRBV5-1 and J is TRBJ1-3; D gene uncertain. The CDR3 totals 16 residues. In germline, CDR1 is SGHRS, CDR2 YFSETQ. The V and J ends lost 0 bases and 7 bases respectively, with 17 bases between them. The CDR3 region is CASSLVVFSTGNTIYF. The CDR3 nucleotides read TGCGCCAGCAGCTTGGTTGTGTTTTCTACCGGGAACACCATATATTTT. The full variable domain, with the rest looked up from reference TRBV5-1 and TRBJ1-3, is KAGVTQTPRYLIKTRGQQVTLSCSPISGHRSVSWYQQTPGQGLQFLFEYFSETQRNKGNFPGRFSGRQFSNSRSEMNVSTLELGDSALYLCASSLVVFSTGNTIYFGEGSWLTVV.

The chain carries TRBV7-9 and TRBJ1-1; TRBD1 aligns across 8 bases. V lost 4 bases, J lost 2 bases, and 6 bases stayed unmatched. CDR1 and CDR2 (germline): SEHNR, FQNEAQ (reference sequence). The CDR3 extends over 15 amino acids. The CDR3 here is CASSSEGQANTEAFF. CDR3 nucleotide sequence: TGTGCCAGCAGCTCCGAGGGACAGGCTAACACTGAAGCTTTCTTT.

The rearrangement joins TRBV28 to TRBJ2-3, with D possibly being TRBD2 (5 bases). The ends were cut back, 8 bases at V and 4 bases at J, with 19 bases in the middle. CDR3 length: 15 amino acids. Germline CDR1 MDHEN, CDR2 SYDVKM. CDR3 bases: TGTGCCAGCGGGCTAGCTTACTCCGCCCCAGATACGCAGTATTTT. This translates into CASGLAYSAPDTQYF.

Remarks on this clone: Different DNA sequences within this sample yield the same CDR3. CDR3 sequence reads: CASSRTTGGYEQYF. The CDR3 DNA reads TGCGCCAGCAGCAGAACAACAGGGGGCTACGAGCAGTACTTC. The chain links TRBV5-1 to TRBJ2-7; 8 bases match TRBD1. V lost 4 bases to trimming and J lost 3 bases; unmatched junction nucleotides: 6. CDR1 is SGHRS and CDR2 is YFSETQ in the germline V gene. This CDR3 has 14 residues.

The gene calls are TRBV28 and TRBJ2-7, with TRBD1 matching over 10 bases. In germline, CDR1 is MDHEN, CDR2 SYDVKM. The CDR3 length is 16 residues. The V gene end was trimmed by 4 bases and the J gene end by 5 bases; junction bases not matched to a gene: 11. CDR3 coding DNA: TGTGCCAGCAGTTCTCCGTGGGACAGGGGTGACCACGAGCAGTACTTC. This translates into CASSSPWDRGDHEQYF.

The V and J genes are TRBV5-1 and TRBJ1-1; D is uncertain. V was trimmed by 2 bases and J by 1 base, leaving 9 bases between them. CDR3 size: 14 residues. Germline CDR1 and CDR2: SGHRS and YFSETQ. CDR3 bases: TGCGCCAGCAGCTTAAACAGTCAGAACACTGAAGCTTTCTTT. The encoded protein is CASSLNSQNTEAFF.

The chain couples TRBV15 to TRBJ2-2; 9 bases agree with TRBD1. The germline V gene encodes CDR1 LNHNV and CDR2 YYDKDF (reference sequence). V lost 5 bases to trimming and J lost 7 bases; unmatched junction nucleotides: 2. This CDR3 comprises 13 residues. The CDR3: CATSRTGVGELFF. The CDR3 bases are TGTGCCACCAGCCGGACAGGGGTCGGGGAGCTGTTTTTT.

This clone was detected a few times. The rearrangement joins TRBV19 to TRBJ2-3; D is perhaps TRBD1 or TRBD2 (5 bases each). This CDR3 region has 13 residues. Germline CDR1 is LNHDA and CDR2 is SQIVND (reference sequence). The V end lost 1 base, the J end lost 6 bases, and 8 bases lay between the germline ends. CDR3 coding DNA: TGTGCCAGTAGTATAGGGGGGTCCGATACGCAGTATTTT. Translating gives CASSIGGSDTQYF.

V usage is TRBV19 and J usage is TRBJ1-5, with D tentatively TRBD1 (5 bases). This CDR3 spans 12 amino acids. Trimming took off 8 bases at V and 7 bases at J, with 12 bases between the two ends. Germline-derived CDR1 and CDR2 are LNHDA and SQIVND (reference sequence). CDR3 coding DNA: TGTGCCAGTCAGAAGGGACGCCAGCCCCAGCATTTT. It encodes CASQKGRQPQHF.

The rearrangement links TRBV18 to TRBJ2-3, with 7 bases matching TRBD2. The CDR3 totals 16 residues. J lost 4 bases, V lost 3 bases, and 10 bases had no gene match. Germline CDR1 reads KGHSH; CDR2 reads LQKENI. CDR3 protein: CASSPRLARSPDTQYF. DNA of the CDR3: TGTGCCAGCTCACCTCGACTAGCCAGGTCCCCAGATACGCAGTATTTT.

This clone was counted between two and nine times. The CDR3 DNA is TGTGCCAGCAGTGAAGGCACAGGGCGGAACACTGAAGCTTTCTTT. It translates to CASSEGTGRNTEAFF. The chain uses TRBV25-1 and TRBJ1-1; D possibly corresponds to TRBD1 (6 bases). This CDR3 comprises 15 residues. Germline CDR1 MGHDK, CDR2 SYGVNS. V was trimmed by 2 bases and J by 1 base, leaving 11 bases between them. Variable domain in full (rest from reference TRBV25-1 and TRBJ1-1): EADIYQTPRYLVIGTGKKITLECSQTMGHDKMYWYQQDPGMELHLIHYSYGVNSTEKGDLSSESTVSRIRTEHFPLTLESARPSHTSQYLCASSEGTGRNTEAFFGQGTRLTVV.

The chain is built from TRBV10-3 and TRBJ2-1; tentatively, D is TRBD1 (7 bases). The V gene's germline CDR1 is ENHRY and CDR2 SYGVKD. The length of the CDR3 is 15 residues. Trimming took off 4 bases at V and 7 bases at J, with 17 bases between the two ends. DNA for the CDR3: TGTGCCATCAGTGGCCTCGGTTCAGGGGGGAATGAGCAGTTCTTC. It specifies CAISGLGSGGNEQFF.

The chain recombines TRBV30 with TRBJ2-7; 12 bases are shared with TRBD2. The germline V gene encodes CDR1 GTSNPN and CDR2 SVGIG (reference sequence). V trimming: 3 bases; J trimming: 4 bases; junction bases outside the gene matches: 13. This CDR3 comprises 17 residues. The CDR3 is CAWSRIPTSGSLYEQYF. CDR3 coding DNA: TGTGCCTGGAGCCGTATCCCGACTAGCGGGAGCCTTTACGAGCAGTACTTC.

The rearrangement joins TRBV5-5 to TRBJ1-1, with D unresolved. CDR1 is SGHKS, CDR2 YYEKEE, per germline (reference sequence). This CDR3 is built from 15 residues. V was pared by 5 bases and J by 1 base, with 15 bases between. The chain's CDR3 is CASRLLGYRNTEAFF. The CDR3 DNA is TGTGCCAGCAGATTGTTAGGGTACAGGAACACTGAAGCTTTCTTT.

In regard to this clone: Other DNA variants within this sample encode the same CDR3. The rearrangement uses TRBV29-1 and TRBJ1-1; no reliable D call. V lost 4 bases to trimming and J lost 4 bases, with 7 bases between them. CDR3 size: 11 residues. CDR1 is SQVTM, CDR2 ANQGSEA, per germline. The CDR3 DNA reads as TGCAGCGTTGCCAGGTCCACTGAAGCTTTCTTT. Its protein is CSVARSTEAFF. Full variable domain (remainder filled in from reference TRBV29-1 and TRBJ1-1): SAVISQKPSRDICQRGTSLTIQCQVDSQVTMMFWYRQQPGQSLTLIATANQGSEATYESGFVIDKFPISRPNLTFSTLTVSNMSPEDSSIYLCSVARSTEAFFGQGTRLTVV.

On this clone: Other nucleotide sequences in the sample specify the same CDR3. V is TRBV7-6 and J is TRBJ2-3; the D gene is possibly TRBD2 (6 bases). The V end was cut by 5 bases, the J end by 5 bases, with 8 bases between. This CDR3 contains 12 residues. Per the germline V gene, CDR1 is SGHVS and CDR2 is FNYEAQ. The CDR3 sequence: CASSPGGDTQYF. The CDR3 bases are TGTGCCAGCAGCCCCGGGGGAGATACGCAGTATTTT.

The chain is built from TRBV5-1 and TRBJ1-1; no definite D call. Germline CDR1 reads SGHRS; CDR2 reads YFSETQ. The V end lost 0 bases, the J end lost 6 bases, and 12 bases lay between the germline ends. This CDR3 is 14 amino acids long. The CDR3 coding sequence is TGCGCCAGCAGCTTGGGGACCGCGAGCCCTGAAGCTTTCTTT. Translated: CASSLGTASPEAFF.

This clone appeared once. The chain couples TRBV6-1 to TRBJ2-5; either TRBD1 or TRBD2 may fit D (5 bases each). The germline V gene has CDR1 MNHNS and CDR2 SASEGT. The CDR3 totals 14 residues. V lost 6 bases to trimming and J lost 5 bases, with 16 bases between them. The CDR3 bases are TGTGCCAGCAGATCGTCGGGGCTGGGGGAGACCCAGTACTTC. Amino acids: CASRSSGLGETQYF.